This T cell receptor (beta chain) was identified during a study of T-cell memory formation after mild COVID-19. Study findings and constraints: The finding that pre-infection memory included some responding clones suggested that cross-reactive memory joined. Contracting clones localized mainly to CM and EM when CD4+ and mainly to EMRA when CD8+.

The trim removed 9 bases at V and 0 bases at J, leaving 7 bases unmatched. Germline V gene lookup returns CDR1 MNHEY and CDR2 SVGAGI. This CDR3 has 15 residues. A word on this clonotype: Its antigen is not known.

TCR alpha and TCR beta cDNA libraries carrying sample barcodes and UMIs came from 5'RACE with constant-segment primers. TCRdb re-called the 5' RACE reads with MiXCR, one entry per CDR3 protein. The data contain a few hundred thousand distinct CDR3 sequences, 28% of them seen just once; the ten biggest clones take up approximately 12%. Sequenced sample: PBMCs or a T cell subset sorted from them (not recorded which). The rearrangement links TRBV6-5 to TRBJ2-3, with 9 bases identical to TRBD1. This clonotype was sampled from an adult woman who had mild COVID-19 (a few samples of this study predate the infection). Cell type and time point are not known. For the CDR3, the DNA is TGTGCCAGTGCGACAGGGGGAGCTAGCACAGATACGCAGTATTTT. The encoded protein is CASATGGASTDTQYF.